The T cell receptor (beta chain) under discussion was sequenced for a study of CD8+ T cells in alopecia areata. Sample treatment: oral pan-JAK inhibitor, 5-10 mg twice daily. The investigators collected lesional scalp punch biopsies and peripheral blood from alopecia areata patients. A remark on this clone: No antigen is known for it.

Once RNA had been extracted, it was reverse transcribed into cDNA to act as the sequencing template. Some clones are missing from TCRdb's copy, which holds only in-frame ones; the method was immunoSEQ multiplex PCR. Altogether approximately 210,000 clones are present, about 65% being singletons, with the ten largest covering under 1.5%. Whole-study results and caveats: Clonality exceeded that of normal scalp in lesional scalp, most notably in alopecia totalis/universalis. Many expanded lesional clones stayed in scalp and blood while on tofacitinib.

The specimen comprised CD4+ T cells sorted from blood, sampled around week 50, from a patient treated with tofacitinib. This TCR came from a human donor with alopecia areata.

CDR3 loop: CASSRTGNQPQHF. CDR3 nucleotides: TGTGCCAGCAGCCGGACAGGCAATCAGCCCCAGCATTTT. This rearrangement joins TRBV5-6 to TRBJ1-5; D is perhaps TRBD1 (6 bases). Per the germline V gene, CDR1 is SGHDT and CDR2 is YYEEEE. Trimming pared 4 bases from V and 2 bases from J, leaving 7 bases between. CDR3 length equals 13 residues.